Given below is one TCR beta chain in context. This entry belongs to a study of chronic HIV infection and antiretroviral therapy. TCRdb redid the calling of the 5' RACE reads with MiXCR, one entry per CDR3 protein. Of under 55,000 distinct CDR3 sequences listed, about 18% are singletons. There are 15 residues in the CDR3. CDR1 is ENHRY, CDR2 SYGVKD, per germline. The V end was cut by 11 bases, the J end by 5 bases, with 22 bases between. This TCR came from an adult who had HIV and had not received antiretroviral therapy, or was an uninfected healthy control (not recorded which). The sequencing input was peripheral blood. The chain couples TRBV10-3 to TRBJ2-1; D unclear. CDR3 residues: CAVGDGVPAHNEQFF. The CDR3 DNA sequence: TGTGCCGTGGGTGATGGCGTCCCCGCGCACAATGAGCAGTTCTTC.